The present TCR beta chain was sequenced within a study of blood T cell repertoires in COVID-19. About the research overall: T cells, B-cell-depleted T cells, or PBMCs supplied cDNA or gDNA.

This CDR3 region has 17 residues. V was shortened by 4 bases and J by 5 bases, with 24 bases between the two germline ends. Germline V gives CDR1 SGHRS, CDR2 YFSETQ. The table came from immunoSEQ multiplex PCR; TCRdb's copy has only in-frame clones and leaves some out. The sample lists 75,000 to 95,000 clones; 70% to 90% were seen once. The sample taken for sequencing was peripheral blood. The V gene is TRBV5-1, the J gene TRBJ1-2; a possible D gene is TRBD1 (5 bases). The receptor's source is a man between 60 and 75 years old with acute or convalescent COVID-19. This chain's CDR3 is CASSPQGGVRESYGYTF. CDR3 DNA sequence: TGCGCCAGCAGCCCCCAGGGAGGGGTACGGGAGAGTTATGGCTACACCTTC.